This entry concerns a single T cell receptor beta chain. This clonotype turned up a few times. There is no known antigen for this receptor. Base qualities were left out, and no much larger clone turns up one base away. The data derive from a study of identical twins (dated by TCRdb to about 2016). Regarding the research as a whole: To test whether fetal clonotypes persist, the study used deep sequencing on TCR alpha and beta repertoires from monozygotic twins, unrelated adults of various ages, and cord blood. To rule out contamination, the twin experiments were replicated at different times with different library preparation protocols.

What the research found in general, with its limitations: Compared with coincidental sharing between unrelated individuals, out-of-frame TCR alpha sequences shared between twins had an excess of sequences with low generation probability. Fewer insertions were carried by abundant cord blood beta clonotypes, a similar but weaker trend appeared in young adult naive repertoires, and no such trend appeared in memory repertoires. In beta out-of-frame sequences, excess twin sharing was weaker, because having fewer shared sequences lowered the signal-to-noise ratio. In monozygotic twins, out-of-frame TCR alpha sharing was systematically underestimated by recombination models, although the models agreed with sharing between unrelated individuals. Zero-insertion analyses could be partly confounded by invariant T cells such as MAIT and iNKT, though diverse VJ usage argued against such confounding for most clonotypes. Because the same donors could not be followed over many years, conclusions were based on cross-sectional statistical analysis.

CDR3 length: 15 amino acids, cysteine to phenylalanine. Only the CDR3 region is kept as DNA, spanning 45 bases read in frame from base 1. V is shortened by 5 bases, J by 2 bases, and the region joining them spans 13 bases. The germline V gene encodes CDR1 MNHEY and CDR2 SMNVEV (reference sequence). Preparation of the library involved 5' RACE. The run used an Illumina HiSeq 2000. A universal primer binding site was introduced by template switching, and a unique molecular identifier was present in the final cDNA, enabling accurate counting of TCR cDNA molecules. Specific primers in the conserved constant-segment region were used to synthesize first-strand cDNA for TCR alpha and beta chains. To control for contamination, each cDNA library was double barcoded with a SMART-Mk sample barcode plus Illumina barcodes. TruSeq adapter sequences along with Illumina sample barcodes were introduced in two successive PCR steps. TCR alpha and beta cDNA libraries were sequenced on the Illumina HiSeq platform with custom primers. The paper's data handling went like this. Raw reads were processed with MiGEC to extract unique molecular identifiers, and MiXCR was used to determine CDR3 positions. Recombination models were inferred per individual with the repgenHMM and IGoR tools using an EM algorithm. The analysis of shared clonotypes was done with the tcR package in R, with sharing normalized by the product of cloneset sizes. To study raw recombination free of thymic and clonal selection effects, out-of-frame nonproductive sequences were analyzed. TCRdb cleaned the public reads at Q25 with fastp, built clones with MiXCR and kept in-frame beta chains. Rows merge per CDR3 protein into single entries with the most common DNA and genes. The V and J calls and clone size come from TCRdb's table, not from the authors' own analysis. The sample profile shows 350,000 to 400,000 distinct CDR3 sequences; roughly 9% of them were found once. Of the sample, more than 8% falls within the top ten clones.

Only healthy Caucasian donors were included. The researchers also sequenced three unrelated adults who were not twins: a male aged 18 to 29, a male aged 50 to 60, and a female aged 50 to 60. Using Miltenyi CD45RO+ enrichment and human naive T-cell isolation kits, memory (CD45RO+) and naive T cells were isolated from PBMC. The chain is made from TRBV27 and TRBJ1-5, and TRBD1 may be the D gene, going by 6 matching bases. The source material was naive T cells sorted from blood. What this sample's cell subset or site label stands for: cells isolated with a human naive T-cell isolation kit. This TCR was recovered from a woman aged 50 to 60 in good health. The CDR3 region has the sequence CASSAQGLGNQPQHF. The nucleotide sequence reads as follows: TGTGCCAGCAGTGCGCAGGGGTTGGGCAATCAGCCCCAGCATTTT.